This is a list of T cell receptor beta chains from one sample in a study of beta chain features in type 1 diabetes. Measured with immunoSEQ multiplex PCR; TCRdb has only the in-frame clones, and not every one. This sample has under 300,000 clones; 15% to 20% occur once, and the top ten carry about 0.092%. The source material was naive CD4+ T cells from blood. The receptor source for this set is a man aged 25-45 years with type 1 diabetes. Both conserved end residues are part of each CDR3. Each record gives: clone size, J gene, V gene, D gene, CDR3 DNA, CDR3 protein. D genes are given only for firm matches. Size tells how often a clone was seen (once, few, many) or the class of an expanded clone, and some rows leave it out.

abundance: -; j_gene: TRBJ2-1; v_gene: TRBV10-3; d_gene: TRBD2; CDR3nt: TGTGCCATCAGTGACCTTGGACTAGCGGACGAGCAGTTCTTC; CDR3aa: CAISDLGLADEQFF
abundance: few; j_gene: TRBJ2-7; v_gene: TRBV21-1; d_gene: -; CDR3nt: TGTGCCAGCAGCAAAGACGAGCAGTACTTC; CDR3aa: CASSKDEQYF
abundance: few; j_gene: TRBJ1-2; v_gene: TRBV29-1; d_gene: TRBD1; CDR3nt: TGCAGCGGCGGGACAGTGGGTACTAGTGGCTACACCTTC; CDR3aa: CSGGTVGTSGYTF
abundance: -; j_gene: TRBJ2-5; v_gene: TRBV28; d_gene: -; CDR3nt: TGTGCCAGCAGTTCACTTGGGACGGCTGGGCAAGAGACCCAGTACTTC; CDR3aa: CASSSLGTAGQETQYF
abundance: -; j_gene: TRBJ1-2; v_gene: TRBV6-6; d_gene: -; CDR3nt: TGTGCCAGCAGTTACTTGACGGGGACCTATGGCTACACCTTC; CDR3aa: CASSYLTGTYGYTF
abundance: few; j_gene: TRBJ1-1; v_gene: TRBV10-3; d_gene: -; CDR3nt: TGTGCCATTACCGATTGGAACACTGAAGCTTTCTTT; CDR3aa: CAITDWNTEAFF
abundance: few; j_gene: TRBJ2-1; v_gene: TRBV9; d_gene: -; CDR3nt: TGTGCCAGCAGCGTAGAGGGTAATGAGCAGTTCTTC; CDR3aa: CASSVEGNEQFF
abundance: -; j_gene: TRBJ2-1; v_gene: TRBV7-7; d_gene: -; CDR3nt: TGTGCCAGCAGTCGGGGCATTAGTAATGAGCAGTTCTTC; CDR3aa: CASSRGISNEQFF
abundance: few; j_gene: TRBJ2-5; v_gene: TRBV10-3; d_gene: -; CDR3nt: TGTGCCATCAGGGGGCAGGTACAAGAGACCCAGTACTTC; CDR3aa: CAIRGQVQETQYF
abundance: few; j_gene: TRBJ2-5; v_gene: TRBV7-2; d_gene: -; CDR3nt: TGTGCCAGCAGCTTAGCGCTACTTTGGCAAGAGACCCAGTACTTC; CDR3aa: CASSLALLWQETQYF
abundance: few; j_gene: TRBJ2-6; v_gene: TRBV5-1; d_gene: -; CDR3nt: TGCGCCAGCAGCTTGGATCCAGGCCGCTCTGGGGCCAACGTCCTGACTTTC; CDR3aa: CASSLDPGRSGANVLTF
abundance: -; j_gene: TRBJ2-7; v_gene: TRBV5-1; d_gene: TRBD1; CDR3nt: TGCGCCAGCAGCGTACGACCGGGACAGGAATTTTTCGAGCAGTACTTC; CDR3aa: CASSVRPGQEFFEQYF
abundance: -; j_gene: TRBJ2-3; v_gene: TRBV6-5; d_gene: TRBD2; CDR3nt: TGTGCCAGCAGCCTCCGTGGACTAGTGGCAGATACGCAGTATTTT; CDR3aa: CASSLRGLVADTQYF
abundance: -; j_gene: TRBJ1-1; v_gene: TRBV29-1; d_gene: -; CDR3nt: TGCAGCGTCATGGGCCTGTCGGGAACTGAAGCTTTCTTT; CDR3aa: CSVMGLSGTEAFF
abundance: -; j_gene: TRBJ2-7; v_gene: TRBV25-1; d_gene: -; CDR3nt: TGTGCCAGCCCCCCTTGTCGACCCTACGAGCAGTACTTC; CDR3aa: CASPPCRPYEQYF
abundance: -; j_gene: TRBJ2-1; v_gene: TRBV25-1; d_gene: -; CDR3nt: TGTGCCAGCAGTCCGGTCGGGAGCTCCAATGAGCAGTTCTTC; CDR3aa: CASSPVGSSNEQFF
abundance: -; j_gene: TRBJ2-1; v_gene: TRBV18; d_gene: TRBD2; CDR3nt: TGTGCCAGCTCCCGGACTAGCGGGAATAGTGAGCAGTTCTTC; CDR3aa: CASSRTSGNSEQFF
abundance: few; j_gene: TRBJ2-7; v_gene: TRBV29-1; d_gene: TRBD1; CDR3nt: TGCAGCGTTGAAGGGATTTCAGGGGGACCGAGATACGAGCAGTACTTC; CDR3aa: CSVEGISGGPRYEQYF
abundance: -; j_gene: TRBJ2-1; v_gene: TRBV7-2; d_gene: TRBD2; CDR3nt: TGTGCCAGCAGCCGATCGGGGACTAGCGGGTTTTACAATGAGCAGTTCTTC; CDR3aa: CASSRSGTSGFYNEQFF
abundance: few; j_gene: TRBJ1-4; v_gene: TRBV29-1; d_gene: -; CDR3nt: TGCAGCGTATTAGGGAGCCCAGGGGCAACTAATGAAAAACTGTTTTTT; CDR3aa: CSVLGSPGATNEKLFF
abundance: few; j_gene: TRBJ2-1; v_gene: TRBV25-1; d_gene: TRBD2; CDR3nt: TGTGCCAGCAGTGAAGCTAGCGGGAGGAAATACAATGAGCAGTTCTTC; CDR3aa: CASSEASGRKYNEQFF
abundance: -; j_gene: TRBJ1-2; v_gene: TRBV2; d_gene: -; CDR3nt: TGTGCCAGCAGTGAGGGGTTGAGTGGCTACACCTTC; CDR3aa: CASSEGLSGYTF
abundance: -; j_gene: TRBJ2-2; v_gene: TRBV7-9; d_gene: -; CDR3nt: TGTGCCAGCAGCTCATACGGGGACCCTAACACCGGGGAGCTGTTTTTT; CDR3aa: CASSSYGDPNTGELFF
abundance: -; j_gene: TRBJ1-2; v_gene: TRBV29-1; d_gene: -; CDR3nt: TGCAGCGTTGGCCCCTTATCCGGTGCCTATGGCTACACCTTC; CDR3aa: CSVGPLSGAYGYTF
abundance: few; j_gene: TRBJ2-3; v_gene: TRBV25-1; d_gene: -; CDR3nt: TGTGCCAGCAGTGAATCGGGTCACTCCACAGATACGCAGTATTTT; CDR3aa: CASSESGHSTDTQYF
abundance: -; j_gene: TRBJ2-7; v_gene: TRBV7-9; d_gene: TRBD2; CDR3nt: TGTGCCAGCAGCTTCGGGGGACTAGCGGGATTC; CDR3aa: CASSFGGLAGF
abundance: few; j_gene: TRBJ2-2; v_gene: TRBV6-5; d_gene: -; CDR3nt: TGTGCCAGCAGTTTCGGACAGAGCACCGGGGAGCTGTTTTTT; CDR3aa: CASSFGQSTGELFF
abundance: few; j_gene: TRBJ2-7; v_gene: TRBV29-1; d_gene: -; CDR3nt: TGCAGCGTTGAAGAACCCACCTCCTACGAGCAGTACTTC; CDR3aa: CSVEEPTSYEQYF
abundance: -; j_gene: TRBJ1-1; v_gene: TRBV4-1; d_gene: TRBD1; CDR3nt: TGCGCCAGCAGGCCAGGACAGGGAGGACTCATGAACACTGAAGCTTTCTTT; CDR3aa: CASRPGQGGLMNTEAFF
abundance: -; j_gene: TRBJ1-2; v_gene: TRBV27; d_gene: -; CDR3nt: TGTGCCAGCAGTTTCACCCAGAGTTATGGCTACACCTTC; CDR3aa: CASSFTQSYGYTF